This passage covers 14 T cell receptor beta chains from one sample sequenced in a study of patients and donors after allogeneic stem cell transplantation. TCRdb ran MiXCR on the RT-PCR reads and lists one entry per CDR3 protein. The sample consists of around 200,000 distinct CDR3 sequences, around two fifths of them appearing once. Sequencing used blood, either unsorted or a sorted T cell fraction (not recorded which). These receptors were obtained from a human donor who was either an allogeneic HSCT recipient or a stem cell or donor lymphocyte infusion donor (not recorded which). It is not recorded whose cells these are; they may come from a transplant donor.

This chain joins TRBV7-9 and TRBJ1-4; TRBD1 matches at 7 bases. The CDR3 has 16 amino acids. Germline trimming cut 5 bases from V and 3 bases from J; bases unmatched to any gene: 9. The germline CDR1 and CDR2 sequences are SEHNR and FQNEAQ (reference sequence). The CDR3 loop reads CASSISRDRPNEKLFF. The CDR3 DNA reads as TGTGCCAGCAGCATATCCCGGGACAGACCTAATGAAAAACTGTTTTTT.

On this clonotype: The junction does not match germline at one end; this may be a read error. The chain employs TRBV12-3 or TRBV12-4 and TRBJ1-1; TRBD1 might be the D (6 bases). The CDR3 loop spans 11 amino acids. The CDR3: CASILVGGIPF. The CDR3 DNA reads as TGTGCCAGCATCCTCGTGGGGGGCATACCCTTT.

The chain has TRBV12-3 or TRBV12-4 and TRBJ2-7, with D maybe TRBD2 (6 bases). This CDR3 is built from 16 residues. V lost 0 bases and J 5 bases, leaving 17 bases between the germline ends. The CDR3 reads CASSLARGRGIHEQYF. The CDR3 DNA reads TGTGCCAGCAGTTTAGCCCGGGGCCGGGGGATCCACGAGCAGTACTTC.

The V and J genes are TRBV5-5 and TRBJ1-1; D uncertain. Germline CDR1 SGHKS, CDR2 YYEKEE (reference sequence). There are 15 residues in the CDR3. The V and J ends lost 0 bases and 4 bases respectively, with 13 bases between them. In nucleotides, the CDR3 is TGTGCCAGCAGCTTGGGTGTGGGGAGCGGCACTGAAGCTTTCTTT. The encoded protein is CASSLGVGSGTEAFF. The complete variable domain, with remaining parts taken from reference TRBV5-5 and TRBJ1-1, reads DAGVTQSPTHLIKTRGQQVTLRCSPISGHKSVSWYQQVLGQGPQFIFQYYEKEERGRGNFPDRFSARQFPNYSSELNVNALLLGDSALYLCASSLGVGSGTEAFFGQGTRLTVV.

This clonotype was observed a few times. This chain uses TRBV12-3 or TRBV12-4 with TRBJ1-1, with D perhaps matching TRBD1 (5 bases). The CDR3 consists of 12 residues. V was clipped by 7 bases and J by 3 bases, with 9 bases between them. CDR3 protein: CASKGGDTEAFF. Here the CDR3 DNA reads TGTGCCAGCAAGGGAGGGGACACTGAAGCTTTCTTT.

This clonotype has a handful of counts. V and J are TRBV12-3 or TRBV12-4 and TRBJ1-1; D is ambiguous. The CDR3 runs to 14 residues. The V end was cut by 6 bases, the J end by 4 bases, with 15 bases between. For the CDR3, the DNA is TGTGCCAGCAGAACCGCAGTTTCGGTCACTGAAGCTTTCTTT. Translated, it gives CASRTAVSVTEAFF.

The chain recombines TRBV2 with TRBJ2-1, with 7 bases aligning to TRBD2. CDR3 length: 15 residues. Germline V gene sequence: CDR1 SNHLY, CDR2 FYNNEI. V gave up 4 bases and J gave up 5 bases; unmatched junction bases: 8. CDR3 residues: CASSGFGGSDNEQFF. As DNA, the CDR3 is TGTGCCAGCAGTGGTTTCGGGGGGTCCGACAATGAGCAGTTCTTC.

This chain uses TRBV5-1 with TRBJ2-5; 7 bases are a match to TRBD2. This CDR3 spans 14 amino acids. Germline V gene sequence: CDR1 SGHRS, CDR2 YFSETQ. J lost 5 bases, V lost 1 base, and 5 bases had no gene match. CDR3 in amino acids: CASSLLSGVETQYF. The CDR3 DNA reads TGCGCCAGCAGCTTGTTAAGCGGGGTTGAGACCCAGTACTTC.

This clonotype showed up just a few times. The chain links TRBV2 to TRBJ1-1; D not certain. Germline V gene sequence: CDR1 SNHLY, CDR2 FYNNEI. This CDR3 spans 15 amino acids. Trimming removed 0 bases from V and 7 bases from J, with 15 bases in between. CDR3 sequence reads: CASSEAAMRAGEAFF. As DNA, the CDR3 is TGTGCCAGCAGTGAAGCCGCTATGAGGGCAGGTGAAGCTTTCTTT.

This rearrangement joins TRBV28 to TRBJ2-1; maybe TRBD1 (6 bases). The CDR3 is 16 residues long. Germline V gene lookup returns CDR1 MDHEN and CDR2 SYDVKM. V gave up 5 bases and J gave up 5 bases, with 19 bases separating them. The chain's CDR3 is CASSRRGGRRNNEQFF. For the CDR3, the DNA is TGTGCCAGCAGTCGCCGAGGGGGACGGCGGAACAATGAGCAGTTCTTC.

V is TRBV6-5 and J is TRBJ1-5; 8 positions agree with TRBD1. There are 13 residues in the CDR3. Per germline, CDR1 MNHEY and CDR2 SVGAGI. J lost 7 bases, V lost 5 bases, and 4 bases had no gene match. Written as DNA, the CDR3 is TGTGCCAGCAGTAACGACAGGGGCCAGCCCCAGCATTTT. Its translation is CASSNDRGQPQHF.

The gene calls are TRBV29-1 and TRBJ1-1; perhaps TRBD1 as D (5 bases). The CDR3 covers 10 residues. Germline V CDR1 and CDR2: SQVTM, ANQGSEA. The V end was cut by 7 bases, the J end by 7 bases, with 10 bases between. The DNA for the CDR3 is TGCAGCGGCGGGACGGTTGAAGCTTTCTTT. Translation gives CSGGTVEAFF.

The genes are TRBV12-3 or TRBV12-4 and TRBJ2-3; no firm D call. The CDR3 runs 15 residues. The ends were cut back, 8 bases at V and 3 bases at J, with 18 bases in the middle. The CDR3: CASAPPRSGTDTQYF. The CDR3 DNA is TGTGCCAGCGCCCCGCCCCGGTCTGGAACAGATACGCAGTATTTT.

This clonotype was seen a few times. The chain joins TRBV28 to TRBJ1-1, with D possibly TRBD1 on 6 matching bases. The germline V gene encodes CDR1 MDHEN and CDR2 SYDVKM. The CDR3 length is 15 residues. The V end lost 8 bases, the J end lost 1 base, and 17 bases lay between the germline ends. Here the CDR3 reads CASLEGGASNTEAFF. In DNA form, the CDR3 reads TGTGCCAGCCTCGAGGGGGGGGCTTCGAACACTGAAGCTTTCTTT.